This T cell receptor (beta chain) emerged from a study of cytomegalovirus exposure and HLA in healthy donors. Study outcomes and limitations: Later work associated 16,951 TCR beta sequences with HLA alleles at 0.05 false discovery rate.

With 60 Vbeta and 13 Jbeta primers, the PCR was carried out. Sequenced by immunoSEQ multiplex PCR; TCRdb stores in-frame clones only, minus some. The sample's table shows some 110,000 clones. V was pared by 6 bases and J by 0 bases, with 12 bases of the junction left unmatched. The CDR3 contains 18 residues. Germline CDR1 MDHEN, CDR2 SYDVKM. A remark on this clone: Its matching antigen is unknown.

The gene calls are TRBV28 and TRBJ2-1; 9 nucleotides line up with TRBD2. What was sequenced was PBMCs. This clonotype was sampled from a man aged 40-50 years in good health and CMV-seropositive. CDR3 DNA sequence: TGTGCCAGCAGCCATGGACTAGCGAGGGTAAGCTCCTACAATGAGCAGTTCTTC. Translation: CASSHGLARVSSYNEQFF.